Below are 24 T cell receptor beta chains sequenced from a single sample in a study of T cell responses to AZD1222 COVID-19 vaccine. Using immunoSEQ multiplex PCR, the repertoire was profiled, and TCRdb retains in-frame clones only, with some absent. The data contain more than 85,000 clones, roughly 87% of them singletons. The specimen was peripheral blood, collected 28 days after the second AZD1222 dose. The receptors come from an adult who received the AZD1222 COVID-19 vaccine.

V gene TRBV12-3 or TRBV12-4 combines with J gene TRBJ2-1; weak D call: TRBD2 (7 bases). V lost 6 bases and J 8 bases, leaving 11 bases between the germline ends. CDR3 length: 12 amino acids. The DNA for the CDR3 is TGTGCCAGCAGCCAAGGGGGGGATGAGCAGTTCTTC. This translates into CASSQGGDEQFF.

The chain carries TRBV27 and TRBJ2-3; the D call may be TRBD1 or TRBD2 (5 bases each). The V and J ends lost 5 bases and 5 bases respectively, with 14 bases between them. The CDR3 has 14 residues. Germline V gene data show CDR1 as MNHEY and CDR2 as SMNVEV (reference sequence). CDR3 sequence: CASSLGARVDTQYF. Here the CDR3 DNA reads TGTGCCAGCAGTCTCGGGGCCCGAGTAGATACGCAGTATTTT.

The chain has TRBV19 and TRBJ1-5; D is undetermined. The CDR3 has 12 amino acids. V was clipped by 9 bases and J by 5 bases, with 11 bases between them. Per germline, CDR1 LNHDA and CDR2 SQIVND (reference sequence). The CDR3 coding sequence is TGTGCCAGGCCGGGGAATTATCAGCCCCAGCATTTT. Amino acids: CARPGNYQPQHF. The full variable domain, completed using reference TRBV19 and TRBJ1-5, is DGGITQSPKYLFRKEGQNVTLSCEQNLNHDAMYWYRQDPGQGLRLIYYSQIVNDFQKGDIAEGYSVSREKKESFPLTVTSAQKNPTAFYLCARPGNYQPQHFGDGTRLSIL.

The genes are TRBV7-3 and TRBJ2-1; 8 nucleotides match TRBD2. V dropped 0 bases and J dropped 10; count of bases not matched to a gene: 5. The CDR3 consists of 14 residues. The germline V gene has CDR1 SGHTA and CDR2 FQGTGA. The CDR3 nucleotides are TGTGCCAGCAGCTTAACGGGACTAGTAAACGAGCAGTTCTTC. Protein: CASSLTGLVNEQFF.

The chain combines TRBV7-3 with TRBJ2-1; 11 bases are a match to TRBD2. Germline-derived CDR1 and CDR2 are SGHTA and FQGTGA. The CDR3 is 16 residues long. V dropped 5 bases and J dropped 5; count of bases not matched to a gene: 8. CDR3 nucleotides: TGTGCCAGCAGCCCAGGGGTAGCGGGAGGGAACAATGAGCAGTTCTTC. It yields the protein CASSPGVAGGNNEQFF.

This clone turned up a few times. The chain employs TRBV19 and TRBJ2-1; D is unclear. From germline, CDR1 is LNHDA and CDR2 SQIVND (reference sequence). Trimming shortened V by 4 bases and J by 0 bases, and 7 bases separated the two germline ends. This CDR3 has 14 residues. The CDR3 nucleotides are TGTGCCAGTAGTAGCCCGAGCTCCTACAATGAGCAGTTCTTC. Its translation is CASSSPSSYNEQFF.

The CDR3, as DNA: TGTGCCAGCAGCTTTCAGACTAGCGCTTCCTACGAGCAGTACTTC. Its translation: CASSFQTSASYEQYF. The chain has TRBV11-2 and TRBJ2-7, with 8 bases identical to TRBD2. There are 15 residues in the CDR3. Per germline, CDR1 SGHAT and CDR2 FQNNGV. After removal of 3 bases from V and 1 base from J, the junction contained 5 bases not matched to a gene.

V and J are TRBV6-1 and TRBJ2-7; D may match TRBD1 or TRBD2 (6 bases each). V lost 5 bases, J lost 1 base, and 15 bases lay in between. Germline V gene data show CDR1 as MNHNS and CDR2 as SASEGT. The CDR3 runs 15 residues. The CDR3 bases are TGTGCCAGCAGTTCGCCCGGGGGCAAATCCTACGAGCAGTACTTC. Translation gives CASSSPGGKSYEQYF.

The V and J genes are TRBV6-2 or TRBV6-3 and TRBJ1-6; D is ambiguous. CDR1 MNHEY and CDR2 SVGEGT come from the germline V gene. Trimming cost V 2 bases and J 7 bases, with 6 bases left between them. This CDR3 comprises 13 residues. DNA of the CDR3: TGTGCCAGCAGTTACACCGAGAATTCACCCCTCCACTTT. The encoded protein is CASSYTENSPLHF.

V and J are TRBV2 and TRBJ1-3; 8 bases line up with TRBD1. CDR1 is SNHLY and CDR2 is FYNNEI in the germline V gene. The CDR3 runs to 15 residues. The V segment lost 6 bases and the J segment 2 bases; nucleotides outside the gene matches: 6. Here the CDR3 DNA reads TGTGCCAGCAGGTTCGACAGGGGTCCTGGAAACACCATATATTTT. Its protein product is CASRFDRGPGNTIYF.

The chain recombines TRBV19 with TRBJ1-2, with 7 bases identical to TRBD1. Looked up from germline, CDR1 is LNHDA and CDR2 is SQIVND (reference sequence). The CDR3 has 15 residues. V shed 2 bases and J 5 bases; nucleotides not matched to a gene: 8. The CDR3 coding sequence is TGTGCCAGTAGTATATTATCCGGGACAGAGTATGGCTACACCTTC. Translating it yields CASSILSGTEYGYTF. Based on the CDR3 plus reference TRBV19 and TRBJ1-2, the full variable domain is DGGITQSPKYLFRKEGQNVTLSCEQNLNHDAMYWYRQDPGQGLRLIYYSQIVNDFQKGDIAEGYSVSREKKESFPLTVTSAQKNPTAFYLCASSILSGTEYGYTFGSGTRLTVV.

This clone was recorded a few times. The chain joins TRBV4-2 to TRBJ2-7, with 7 bases identical to TRBD1. V lost 4 bases, J lost 5 bases, and 11 bases stayed unmatched. This CDR3 has 15 residues. The germline V gene has CDR1 LGHNA and CDR2 YNFKEQ. The chain's CDR3 is CASSLLSGGRDEQYF. The CDR3 nucleotides read TGTGCCAGCAGCCTCCTGTCAGGGGGTAGGGACGAGCAGTACTTC.

The chain recombines TRBV7-2 with TRBJ1-5, with 11 nucleotides matching TRBD1. The trim removed 4 bases at V and 6 bases at J, leaving 8 bases unmatched. The CDR3 is 16 amino acids. Germline lookup yields CDR1 SGHTA and CDR2 FQGNSA. The CDR3 protein is CASSSAGTGGRQPQHF. In DNA form, the CDR3 reads TGTGCCAGCAGCTCAGCCGGGACAGGGGGACGTCAGCCCCAGCATTTT.

This chain uses TRBV28 with TRBJ2-7, with 8 bases fitting TRBD1. The CDR3 length is 14 residues. Trimming cost V 4 bases and J 7 bases; bases outside gene matches: 9. Germline lookup yields CDR1 MDHEN and CDR2 SYDVKM. The CDR3 DNA follows: TGTGCCAGCAGTTCGGGGGACAGGCCGGGGGAGCAGTACTTC. Translating gives CASSSGDRPGEQYF.

The chain carries TRBV19 and TRBJ1-2; unclear D gene. Trimming removed 7 bases at V and 5 bases at J, with 8 bases between. Germline CDR1 is LNHDA and CDR2 is SQIVND (reference sequence). This CDR3 comprises 11 residues. CDR3 sequence (DNA): TGTGCCAGTACGACTGTATATGGCTACACCTTC. This encodes CASTTVYGYTF.

The J gene is TRBJ1-3, the V gene TRBV6-5; D uncertain. This CDR3 region has 15 residues. V dropped 7 bases and J dropped 1 base, with 14 bases sitting between them. CDR1 is MNHEY and CDR2 is SVGAGI in the germline V gene. CDR3 bases: TGTGCCAGCAAGAACGGACTCTCTTCTGGAAACACCATATATTTT. Its translation is CASKNGLSSGNTIYF.

The V call is TRBV19, the J call TRBJ2-3; D is uncertain. Per the germline V gene, CDR1 is LNHDA and CDR2 is SQIVND (reference sequence). V lost 3 bases and J lost 4, with 8 bases in between. The CDR3 length is 13 residues. In DNA, the CDR3 is TGTGCCAGTAGTATGAAAGTAGCAGATACGCAGTATTTT. Protein product: CASSMKVADTQYF.

CDR3 bases: TGTGCCAGCACCCGGGGGAGCAATCAGCCCCAGCATTTT. As protein: CASTRGSNQPQHF. V usage is TRBV27 and J usage is TRBJ1-5; D perhaps matches TRBD1 (5 bases). From germline, CDR1 is MNHEY and CDR2 SMNVEV (reference sequence). This CDR3 spans 13 amino acids. Trimming took 7 bases from V and 1 from J, leaving 8 bases between them.

The chain links TRBV7-2 to TRBJ2-5, with 11 positions matching TRBD2. The V gene's germline CDR1 is SGHTA and CDR2 FQGNSA. The CDR3 has 16 amino acids. J lost 4 bases, V lost 3 bases, and 7 bases had no gene match. DNA of the CDR3: TGTGCCAGCAGCTTTAGCGGGAGGGTAAGGGTAGAGACCCAGTACTTC. It yields the protein CASSFSGRVRVETQYF.

This sequence joins TRBV18 and TRBJ2-7, with no clear D. This CDR3 has 14 amino acids. Germline assignment: CDR1 KGHSH and CDR2 LQKENI. V lost 4 bases to trimming and J lost 3 bases, with 13 bases between them. The CDR3 nucleotides read TGTGCCAGCTCACAGTACGAGACAAACTACGAGCAGTACTTC. Encoded protein: CASSQYETNYEQYF.

The gene calls are TRBV10-3 and TRBJ2-3, with 10 bases fitting TRBD1. The CDR3 is 17 residues long. Germline trimming cut 0 bases from V and 7 bases from J; bases unmatched to any gene: 10. Germline V CDR1 and CDR2: ENHRY, SYGVKD. The CDR3 here is CAISESMTGGRSYTQYF. The CDR3, as DNA: TGTGCCATCAGTGAGTCCATGACAGGGGGCCGCTCGTATACGCAGTATTTT.

CDR3 in DNA: TGTGCCAGCAGCCCTAGCGGGGGGCTAGCGGGAAGTAGGCAGTTCTTC. It codes for CASSPSGGLAGSRQFF. The chain combines TRBV28 with TRBJ2-1; 11 bases align to TRBD2. Germline CDR1 and CDR2: MDHEN and SYDVKM. CDR3 length: 16 residues. V was pared by 6 bases and J by 12 bases, with 16 bases of the junction left unmatched.

This chain connects TRBV28 to TRBJ2-1; 7 positions match TRBD2. Germline trimming cut 5 bases from V and 6 bases from J; bases unmatched to any gene: 16. Germline V gives CDR1 MDHEN, CDR2 SYDVKM. The CDR3 is made up of 17 amino acids. The CDR3 region has the DNA TGTGCCAGCAGTCCAGGACTAGGCCCGAGAGTGATCAATGAGCAGTTCTTC. As protein: CASSPGLGPRVINEQFF.

CDR3 region: CASSSTGGTGELFF. In DNA, the CDR3 is TGTGCCAGCAGCTCCACAGGGGGCACCGGGGAGCTGTTTTTT. This rearrangement joins TRBV6-5 to TRBJ2-2; 8 nucleotides match TRBD1. The ends lost 6 bases at V and 4 bases at J; junction bases unmatched: 4. The CDR3 totals 14 residues. Germline-derived CDR1 and CDR2 are MNHEY and SVGAGI.